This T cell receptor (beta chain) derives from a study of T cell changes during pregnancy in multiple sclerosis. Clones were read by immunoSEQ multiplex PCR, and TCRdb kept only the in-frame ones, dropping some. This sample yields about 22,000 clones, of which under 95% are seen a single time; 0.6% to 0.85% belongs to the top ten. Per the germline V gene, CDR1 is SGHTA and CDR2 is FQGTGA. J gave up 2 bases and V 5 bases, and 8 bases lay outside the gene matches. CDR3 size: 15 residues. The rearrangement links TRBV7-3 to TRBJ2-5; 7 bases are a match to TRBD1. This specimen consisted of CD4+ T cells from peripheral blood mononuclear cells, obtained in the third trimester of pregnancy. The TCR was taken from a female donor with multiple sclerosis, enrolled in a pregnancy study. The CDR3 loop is CASSRKTGVQETQYF. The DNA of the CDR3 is TGTGCCAGCAGCCGGAAAACAGGGGTTCAAGAGACCCAGTACTTC.